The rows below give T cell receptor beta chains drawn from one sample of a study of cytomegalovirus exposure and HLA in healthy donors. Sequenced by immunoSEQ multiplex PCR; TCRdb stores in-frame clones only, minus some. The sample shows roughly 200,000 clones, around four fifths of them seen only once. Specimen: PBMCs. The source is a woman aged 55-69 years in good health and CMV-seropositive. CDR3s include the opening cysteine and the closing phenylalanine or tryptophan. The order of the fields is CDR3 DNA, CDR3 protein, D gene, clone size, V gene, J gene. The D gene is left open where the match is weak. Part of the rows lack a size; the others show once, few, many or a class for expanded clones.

TGTGCCAGCAGCGGCCTGACAGGGTCGGGTAGCACAGATACGCAGTATTTT	CASSGLTGSGSTDTQYF	TRBD1	-	TRBV7-3	TRBJ2-3
TGTGCCAGCAGCTTAATGGTAGCGGGGGCCCGCGAGCAGTACTTC	CASSLMVAGAREQYF	TRBD2	-	TRBV7-2	TRBJ2-7
TGTGCCAGCAGCTTAGATAGCCCATCGGGGGAGCAGTACTTC	CASSLDSPSGEQYF	-	few	TRBV7-6	TRBJ2-7
TGTGCCAGCAGCGCGGGAGGAGAGACCCAGTACTTC	CASSAGGETQYF	TRBD2	-	TRBV7-2	TRBJ2-5
TGCGCCAGCAGCCTAAACCCTCTGGGGACAGCCTACGAGCAGTACTTC	CASSLNPLGTAYEQYF	TRBD1	few	TRBV5-1	TRBJ2-7
TGTGCCAGTACCTCGGGTCAGGGGAACTATGGCTACACCTTC	CASTSGQGNYGYTF	-	few	TRBV19	TRBJ1-2
TGTGCCAGCAGCCCTGGACAGGGGTTAGATACGCAGTATTTT	CASSPGQGLDTQYF	TRBD1	-	TRBV7-2	TRBJ2-3
TGTGCCAGCTCACCAGGACAGAACACCGGGGAGCTGTTTTTT	CASSPGQNTGELFF	-	-	TRBV18	TRBJ2-2
TGCGCCAGCAGCTCCGGGACAGGGGTTGGCGAGCAGTACTTC	CASSSGTGVGEQYF	TRBD1	-	TRBV5-1	TRBJ2-7
TGTGCCACCAGCAGAGCGGGGTCCCAGCTTACCTACGAGCAGTACTTC	CATSRAGSQLTYEQYF	-	-	TRBV15	TRBJ2-7
TGCGCCAGCAGCCAAGCGCAGCCAGGACCGGGATCCCCCTCCTACGAGCAGTACTTC	CASSQAQPGPGSPSYEQYF	-	-	TRBV4-1	TRBJ2-7
TGTGCCAGCGGGACAGGGGGCCCCACTGAAGCTTTCTTT	CASGTGGPTEAFF	TRBD1	once	TRBV27	TRBJ1-1
TGTGCCAGCAGCCGGGCCCCAGGGTTGGGTGAGCAGTACTTC	CASSRAPGLGEQYF	-	-	TRBV7-3	TRBJ2-7
TGTGCCAGCAGCCCCTCTGGGGGACTAGGCTCCTACAATGAGCAGTTCTTC	CASSPSGGLGSYNEQFF	TRBD2	few	TRBV14	TRBJ2-1